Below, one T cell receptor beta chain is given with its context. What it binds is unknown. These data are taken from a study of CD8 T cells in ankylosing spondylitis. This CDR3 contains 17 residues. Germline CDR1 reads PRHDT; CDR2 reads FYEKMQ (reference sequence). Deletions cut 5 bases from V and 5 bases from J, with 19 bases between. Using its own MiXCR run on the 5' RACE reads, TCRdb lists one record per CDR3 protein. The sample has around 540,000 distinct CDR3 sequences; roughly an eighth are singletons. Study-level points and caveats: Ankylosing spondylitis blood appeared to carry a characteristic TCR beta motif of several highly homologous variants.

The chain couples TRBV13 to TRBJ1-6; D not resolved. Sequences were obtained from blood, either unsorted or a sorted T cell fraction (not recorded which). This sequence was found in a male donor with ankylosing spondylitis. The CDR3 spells CASSPADATRNNSPLHF. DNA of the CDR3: TGTGCCAGCAGCCCAGCGGACGCGACCAGAAATAATTCACCCCTCCACTTT.